The next 14 T cell receptor beta chains were all read from a single sample in a study of T cell repertoires in cytomegalovirus infection (dated by TCRdb to about 2019). The sequencing machine was an Illumina HiSeq 1500. TCRdb reprocessed the public reads (quality trimming at Q25 with fastp, clone calling with MiXCR) and kept in-frame beta chains. Each CDR3 protein appears once, grouped with its most common genes and DNA. This sample holds about 240,000 distinct CDR3 sequences; 6.5% were observed only once. The top ten constitute under 7% of the sample. The sequenced sample was PBMCs. These receptors were taken from a human donor in good health (CMV status not recorded). Some clones in this sample may be carry-over from other donors' samples.

This clonotype has ten or more counts. V usage is TRBV7-6 and J usage is TRBJ2-7, with D perhaps matching TRBD1 or TRBD2 (5 bases each). The CDR3 covers 15 residues. The V end was cut by 4 bases, the J end by 6 bases, with 19 bases between. The germline gives CDR1 SGHVS, CDR2 FNYEAQ. In DNA form, the CDR3 reads TGTGCCAGCAGCTCTCCCGGTTGGGAGAGGGGCGAGCAGTACTTC. Its translation: CASSSPGWERGEQYF.

This clonotype occurred many times. The chain employs TRBV7-9 and TRBJ1-1, with a weak D call TRBD1 (5 bases). CDR3 length: 15 amino acids. Germline values: CDR1 SEHNR, CDR2 FQNEAQ (reference sequence). V dropped 1 base and J dropped 5 bases, with 14 bases sitting between them. The CDR3 DNA reads as TGTGCCAGCAGCTTAGATGCAGGGCGAGGTACTGAAGCTTTCTTT. Its translation: CASSLDAGRGTEAFF.

This clonotype was observed at least ten times. This rearrangement joins TRBV24-1 to TRBJ1-5; possible D gene TRBD1, 5 bases. The CDR3 loop spans 12 amino acids. The V gene lost 10 bases and the J gene lost 5 bases, with 11 bases spanning the gap. CDR1 is KGHDR, CDR2 SFDVKD, per germline. CDR3 DNA sequence: TGTGCCACTTCCTTGGGGGATCAGCCCCAGCATTTT. Amino acid sequence: CATSLGDQPQHF.

This clonotype was observed at least ten times. The chain uses TRBV6-2 or TRBV6-3 and TRBJ2-3; the D gene is possibly TRBD2 (5 bases). Looked up from germline, CDR1 is MNHEY and CDR2 is SVGEGT. The length of the CDR3 is 15 residues. Trimming left V 2 bases short and J 4 bases short, with 13 bases between. The CDR3 coding sequence is TGTGCCAGCAGTTACCCACGGGAAATACCAGATACGCAGTATTTT. Translating gives CASSYPREIPDTQYF.

This clonotype occurred many times. V is TRBV6-2 or TRBV6-3 and J is TRBJ1-5; TRBD1 might be the D (6 bases). The CDR3 loop spans 19 amino acids. V lost 6 bases, J lost 1 base, and 25 bases lay in between. Germline V gene lookup returns CDR1 MNHEY and CDR2 SVGEGT. The CDR3 here is CASSLSPTTGTSSNQPQHF. For the CDR3, the DNA is TGTGCCAGCAGCCTTTCCCCGACAACCGGGACATCGAGCAATCAGCCCCAGCATTTT.

This clonotype has a count of ten or more. The gene calls are TRBV29-1 and TRBJ1-6; 8 positions agree with TRBD1. The junction had 4 bases not matched to a gene; V was cut back by 4 bases and J by 8 bases. Germline V gives CDR1 SQVTM, CDR2 ANQGSEA. The CDR3 is 13 amino acids. CDR3: CSVGQGADSPLHF. DNA of the CDR3: TGCAGCGTTGGCCAGGGGGCAGATTCACCCCTCCACTTT.

Many counts were recorded for this clonotype. The CDR3 here is CASSPQGENEKLFF. The CDR3 nucleotides read TGTGCCAGCAGCCCACAGGGGGAAAATGAAAAACTGTTTTTT. The chain employs TRBV12-3 or TRBV12-4 and TRBJ1-4, with 8 bases fitting TRBD1. After removal of 6 bases from V and 5 bases from J, the junction contained 5 bases not matched to a gene. The CDR3 spans 14 residues.

This clonotype was seen many times. The genes are TRBV28 and TRBJ1-6, with TRBD1 as a possible D gene (6 bases). Per the germline V gene, CDR1 is MDHEN and CDR2 is SYDVKM. This CDR3 contains 15 residues. V was clipped by 3 bases and J by 3 bases, with 9 bases between them. The CDR3 spells CASSLTGGYNSPLHF. The CDR3 DNA reads TGTGCCAGCAGTTTGACAGGAGGCTATAATTCACCCCTCCACTTT.

This clonotype came up many times. The chain is built from TRBV7-8 and TRBJ2-1; TRBD2 aligns across 9 bases. This CDR3 spans 14 amino acids. With 4 bases clipped from V and 7 bases from J, the junction kept 5 bases outside the gene matches. Per the germline V gene, CDR1 is SGHVS and CDR2 is FQNEAQ. This CDR3 reads CASSSAGGMNEQFF. For the CDR3, the DNA is TGTGCCAGCAGCTCAGCGGGGGGTATGAATGAGCAGTTCTTC.

This clonotype was observed many times. The chain joins TRBV6-1 to TRBJ2-7; TRBD1 matches 8 bases. CDR3 size: 14 residues. The germline gives CDR1 MNHNS, CDR2 SASEGT. Trimming at V came to 6 bases and at J to 7 bases, leaving 11 bases not matched to a gene. DNA for the CDR3: TGTGCCAGCAGATTCGGACAGGGCCCTCGGGAGCAGTACTTC. This sequence encodes CASRFGQGPREQYF.

At least ten counts were recorded for this clonotype. V gene TRBV6-1 combines with J gene TRBJ2-7; maybe TRBD1 (5 bases). Trimming pared 1 base from V and 6 bases from J, leaving 16 bases between. This CDR3 region has 15 residues. Germline assignment: CDR1 MNHNS and CDR2 SASEGT. The CDR3 here is CASSEGSAGFSEQYF. As DNA, the CDR3 is TGTGCCAGCAGTGAAGGTTCTGCAGGGTTCAGCGAGCAGTACTTC.

V and J are TRBV5-4 and TRBJ2-3, with D tentatively TRBD1 or TRBD2 (5 bases each). Germline V lookup: CDR1 SGHNT, CDR2 YYREEE (reference sequence). V gave up 0 bases and J gave up 2 bases, with 13 bases separating them. The CDR3 has 16 residues. Here the CDR3 DNA reads TGTGCCAGCAGCTTGGCTGTCGGGACCTCCACAGATACGCAGTATTTT. It encodes CASSLAVGTSTDTQYF.

This clonotype was seen ten or more times. The chain joins TRBV7-2 to TRBJ2-7; 8 positions agree with TRBD1. Germline lookup yields CDR1 SGHTA and CDR2 FQGNSA. This CDR3 contains 15 residues. Trimming took 2 bases from V and 3 from J; bases not matched to a gene: 6. The CDR3 nucleotides are TGTGCCAGCAGCTTAAAGACAGGGGATCTCTACGAGCAGTACTTC. It specifies CASSLKTGDLYEQYF.

J is TRBJ1-1 and V is TRBV20-1; D is uncertain. V shed 0 bases and J shed 6 bases, with 11 bases lying between them. The CDR3 sequence is 13 residues long. CDR1 and CDR2 (germline): DFQATT, SNEGSKA (reference sequence). The chain's CDR3 is CSARDGRSPEAFF. In DNA, the CDR3 is TGCAGTGCTAGAGATGGGAGGTCCCCTGAAGCTTTCTTT.